This record covers a single T cell receptor beta chain. Its antigen is undetermined. The entry originates in a study of tumor-infiltrating lymphocytes in glioblastoma multiforme. The study's findings and limits: Only one glioblastoma patient had TCR and mutation analysis.

TCRB libraries came from RNA via three nested multiplex PCR rounds. TCRB cDNA was made from approximately 0.5 ug total RNA. No unique molecular identifiers were described for these TCRB libraries. TCRdb fed the multiplex PCR reads into MiXCR, producing one record per CDR3 protein. This table holds roughly 9,600 distinct CDR3 sequences, about 70% found once. V was cut by 1 base and J by 8 bases, with 9 bases left in between. Per the germline V gene, CDR1 is SGHAT and CDR2 is FQNNGV. The CDR3 is 12 amino acids. The chain has TRBV11-2 and TRBJ2-7; no reliable D call. Sequenced material: brain tumor tissue. The receptor was derived from a male donor with glioblastoma. CDR3 protein: CASSLGLYQQYF. The CDR3 nucleotides are TGTGCCAGCAGCTTAGGGCTATACCAGCAGTACTTC.